The sequence of this T cell receptor (beta chain) was determined in a study of blood T cell repertoires in COVID-19. At the level of the study: Samples of COVID-19 (acute and convalescent) were obtained from the United States, Italy and Spain. PBMCs, B-cell-depleted T cells, or T cells provided the cDNA or gDNA that made up the material.

Authors' data handling: Cell counts per sample came from amplifying reference gene primers. Here immunoSEQ multiplex PCR was the method, and the copy in TCRdb shows in-frame clones only, minus some. The DNA gave D and trimming, while V, J and clone size come from that table. The data show 150,000 to 200,000 clones, with approximately 91% seen just once and 5.5% to 7.5% held by the top ten. Germline V CDR1 and CDR2: LGHNA, YNFKEQ. V was shortened by 1 base and J by 0 bases, with 19 bases between the two germline ends. CDR3 size: 19 residues. Specimen: peripheral blood. This chain uses TRBV4-2 with TRBJ1-3, with D perhaps TRBD1 (5 bases). The sequence derives from a man aged 35-49 years with acute or convalescent COVID-19. The CDR3 sequence is CASSQASGYGLSSGNTIYF. The CDR3, as DNA: TGTGCCAGCAGCCAAGCATCAGGGTATGGACTAAGCTCTGGAAACACCATATATTTT.